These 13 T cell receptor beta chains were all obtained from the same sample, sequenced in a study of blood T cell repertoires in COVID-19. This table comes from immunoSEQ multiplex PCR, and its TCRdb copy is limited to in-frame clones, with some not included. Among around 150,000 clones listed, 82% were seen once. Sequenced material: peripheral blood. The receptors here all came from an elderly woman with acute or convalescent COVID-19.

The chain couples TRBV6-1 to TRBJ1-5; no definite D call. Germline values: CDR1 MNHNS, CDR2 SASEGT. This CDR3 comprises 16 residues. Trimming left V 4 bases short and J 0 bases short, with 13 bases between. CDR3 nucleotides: TGTGCCAGCAGTGGACTTGGAAGTATTAGCAATCAGCCCCAGCATTTT. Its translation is CASSGLGSISNQPQHF.

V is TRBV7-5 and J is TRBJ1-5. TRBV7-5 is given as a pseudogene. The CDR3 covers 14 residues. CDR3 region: CVRRAGMRDQPQHF. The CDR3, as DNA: TGTGTCAGAAGGGCGGGAATGAGGGATCAGCCCCAGCATTTT.

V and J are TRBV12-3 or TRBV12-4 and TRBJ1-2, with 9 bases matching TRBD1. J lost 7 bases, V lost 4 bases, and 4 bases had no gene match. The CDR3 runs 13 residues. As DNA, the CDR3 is TGTGCCAGCAGTTCCGGGACAGGGACTGGCTACACCTTC. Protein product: CASSSGTGTGYTF.

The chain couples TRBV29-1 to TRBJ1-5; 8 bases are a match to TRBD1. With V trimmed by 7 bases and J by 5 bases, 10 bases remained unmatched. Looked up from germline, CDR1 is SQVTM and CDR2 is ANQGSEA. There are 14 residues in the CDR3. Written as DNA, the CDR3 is TGCAGCGCATCCCAGGGGGCAAGCGATCAGCCCCAGCATTTT. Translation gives CSASQGASDQPQHF.

The CDR3 sequence is CASSQFPGSTEAFF. CDR3 DNA sequence: TGCGCCAGCAGCCAATTCCCGGGAAGCACTGAAGCTTTCTTT. The chain employs TRBV4-3 and TRBJ1-1; D remains unclear. The CDR3 contains 14 residues. The germline V gene has CDR1 LGHNA and CDR2 YSLEER. Trimming left V 2 bases short and J 4 bases short, with 11 bases between.

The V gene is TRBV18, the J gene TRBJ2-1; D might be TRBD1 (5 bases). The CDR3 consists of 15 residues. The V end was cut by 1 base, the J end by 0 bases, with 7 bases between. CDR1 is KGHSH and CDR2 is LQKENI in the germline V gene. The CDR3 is CASSPQGYSYNEQFF. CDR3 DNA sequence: TGTGCCAGCTCACCACAGGGGTACTCCTACAATGAGCAGTTCTTC.

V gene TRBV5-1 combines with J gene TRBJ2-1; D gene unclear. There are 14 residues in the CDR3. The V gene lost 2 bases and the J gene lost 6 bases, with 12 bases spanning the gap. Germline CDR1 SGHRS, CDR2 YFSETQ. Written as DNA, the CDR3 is TGCGCCAGCAGCTTAACCGATATGGCCAATGAGCAGTTCTTC. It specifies CASSLTDMANEQFF. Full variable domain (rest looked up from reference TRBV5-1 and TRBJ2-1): KAGVTQTPRYLIKTRGQQVTLSCSPISGHRSVSWYQQTPGQGLQFLFEYFSETQRNKGNFPGRFSGRQFSNSRSEMNVSTLELGDSALYLCASSLTDMANEQFFGPGTRLTVL.

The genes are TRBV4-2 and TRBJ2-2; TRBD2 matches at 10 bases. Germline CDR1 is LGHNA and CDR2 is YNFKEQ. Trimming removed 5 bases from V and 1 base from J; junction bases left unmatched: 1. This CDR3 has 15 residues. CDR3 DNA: TGTGCCAGCAGCTCTAGCGGGGGGAACACCGGGGAGCTGTTTTTT. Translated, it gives CASSSSGGNTGELFF.

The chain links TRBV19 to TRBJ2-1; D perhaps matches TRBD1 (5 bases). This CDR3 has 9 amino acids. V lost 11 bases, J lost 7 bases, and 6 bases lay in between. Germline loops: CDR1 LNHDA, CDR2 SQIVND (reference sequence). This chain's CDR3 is CAAGNEQFF. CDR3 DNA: TGTGCCGCAGGGAATGAGCAGTTCTTC.

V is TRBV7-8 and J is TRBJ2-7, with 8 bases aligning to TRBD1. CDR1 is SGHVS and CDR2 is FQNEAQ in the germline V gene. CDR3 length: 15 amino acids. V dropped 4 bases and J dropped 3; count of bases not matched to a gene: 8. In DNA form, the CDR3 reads TGTGCCAGCAGCTCACCGGAGACAGGGGTCTACGAGCAGTACTTC. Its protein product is CASSSPETGVYEQYF.

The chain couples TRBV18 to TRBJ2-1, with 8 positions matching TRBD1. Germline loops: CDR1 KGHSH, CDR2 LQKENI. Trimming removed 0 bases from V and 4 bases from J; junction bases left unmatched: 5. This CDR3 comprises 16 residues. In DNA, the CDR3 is TGTGCCAGCTCACCACCGTGGGGACAGGCTTACAATGAGCAGTTCTTC. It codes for CASSPPWGQAYNEQFF.

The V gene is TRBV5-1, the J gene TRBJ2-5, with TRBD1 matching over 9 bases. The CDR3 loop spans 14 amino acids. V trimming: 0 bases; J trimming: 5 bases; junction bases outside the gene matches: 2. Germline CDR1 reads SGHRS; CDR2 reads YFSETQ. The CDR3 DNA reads TGCGCCAGCAGCTTGGGTGGACAGGGGGAGACCCAGTACTTC. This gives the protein CASSLGGQGETQYF.

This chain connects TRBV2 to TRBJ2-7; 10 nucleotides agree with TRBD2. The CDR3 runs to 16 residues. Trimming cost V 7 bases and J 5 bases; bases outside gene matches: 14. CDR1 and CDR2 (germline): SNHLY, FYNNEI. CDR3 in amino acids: CASTAEREGLLDEQYF. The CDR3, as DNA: TGTGCCAGCACAGCGGAGCGGGAGGGCCTATTGGACGAGCAGTACTTC.